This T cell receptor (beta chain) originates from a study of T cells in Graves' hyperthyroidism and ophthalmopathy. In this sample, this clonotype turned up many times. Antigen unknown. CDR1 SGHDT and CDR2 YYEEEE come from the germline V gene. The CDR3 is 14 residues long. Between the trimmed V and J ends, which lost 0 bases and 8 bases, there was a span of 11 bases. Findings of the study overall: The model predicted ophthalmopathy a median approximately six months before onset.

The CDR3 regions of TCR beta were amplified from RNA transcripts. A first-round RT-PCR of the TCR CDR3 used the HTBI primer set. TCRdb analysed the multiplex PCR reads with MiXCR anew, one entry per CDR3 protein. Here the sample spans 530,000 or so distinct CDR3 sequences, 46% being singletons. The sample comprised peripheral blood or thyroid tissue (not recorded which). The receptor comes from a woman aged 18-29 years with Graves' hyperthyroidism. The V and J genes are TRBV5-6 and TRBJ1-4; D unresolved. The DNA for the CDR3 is TGTGCCAGCAGCTTGGGAGTTACAGTAGAAAAACTGTTTTTT. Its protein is CASSLGVTVEKLFF.